These 16 T cell receptor beta chains originate from one sample sequenced in a study of T-cell reconstitution after alpha-beta-depleted transplantation in children. Unique molecular identifiers featured in how the TCRbeta library was prepared. Using its own MiXCR run on the PCR reads, TCRdb lists one record per CDR3 protein. There are approximately 500,000 distinct CDR3 sequences in the sample; 27% occur only once, and under 45% lies in the top ten. Sequenced material: PBMCs, taken before TCRalphabeta/CD19-depleted stem cell transplant. The receptors shown here come from a boy younger than two with Wiskott-Aldrich syndrome, due to receive a stem cell transplant.

The chain combines TRBV29-1 with TRBJ2-3, with 8 bases that match TRBD2. Trimming at V came to 6 bases and at J to 6 bases, leaving 14 bases not matched to a gene. The length of the CDR3 is 15 residues. Germline-derived CDR1 and CDR2 are SQVTM and ANQGSEA. The CDR3 protein is CSVRAGRVVSDTQYF. The CDR3 nucleotides are TGCAGCGTCCGAGCCGGGAGGGTCGTCAGCGATACGCAGTATTTT.

V is TRBV18 and J is TRBJ2-5; a possible D gene is TRBD2 (5 bases). CDR3 length: 13 amino acids. The V gene lost 3 bases and the J gene lost 5 bases, with 10 bases spanning the gap. The germline gives CDR1 KGHSH, CDR2 LQKENI. The CDR3 loop reads CASSPARVETQYF. The DNA of the CDR3 is TGTGCCAGCTCACCGGCGAGGGTGGAGACCCAGTACTTC. The variable domain in full, with the rest retrieved from reference TRBV18 and TRBJ2-5, is NAGVMQNPRHLVRRRGQEARLRCSPMKGHSHVYWYRQLPEEGLKFMVYLQKENIIDESGMPKERFSAEFPKEGPSILRIQQVVRGDSAAYFCASSPARVETQYFGPGTRLLVL.

The rearrangement links TRBV20-1 to TRBJ1-1; no reliable D call. The germline gives CDR1 DFQATT, CDR2 SNEGSKA (reference sequence). CDR3 length: 13 residues. In DNA form, the CDR3 reads TGCAGCATCTTAGGTCAAGTGAACACTGAAGCTTTCTTT. Translation gives CSILGQVNTEAFF.

The genes are TRBV20-1 and TRBJ1-2; 7 bases match TRBD1. Germline values: CDR1 DFQATT, CDR2 SNEGSKA (reference sequence). This CDR3 has 14 amino acids. Trimming took 2 bases from V and 5 from J; bases not matched to a gene: 8. The CDR3 coding sequence is TGCAGTGCTAGAATCCCCGGGACAGATTATGGCTACACCTTC. This codes for CSARIPGTDYGYTF.

CDR3 protein: CASRAGGVGQPQHF. The CDR3 DNA reads as TGTGCCAGCCGAGCTGGGGGAGTAGGTCAGCCCCAGCATTTT. V usage is TRBV6-1 and J usage is TRBJ1-5; maybe TRBD1 (5 bases). CDR1 is MNHNS, CDR2 SASEGT, per germline. The CDR3 contains 14 residues. V shed 8 bases and J shed 6 bases, with 17 bases lying between them.

This CDR3 is CASSLPTSGSGAKNIQYF. The CDR3 DNA follows: TGTGCCAGCAGCTTACCGACTAGCGGGAGCGGTGCAAAAAACATTCAGTACTTC. The chain has TRBV7-2 and TRBJ2-4; 12 bases map to TRBD2. The CDR3 loop spans 18 amino acids. Germline lookup yields CDR1 SGHTA and CDR2 FQGNSA. V was clipped by 2 bases and J by 4 bases; unmatched bases: 9. Based on the CDR3 plus reference TRBV7-2 and TRBJ2-4, the full variable domain is GAGVSQSPSNKVTEKGKDVELRCDPISGHTALYWYRQSLGQGLEFLIYFQGNSAPDKSGLPSDRFSAERTGGSVSTLTIQRTQQEDSAVYLCASSLPTSGSGAKNIQYFGAGTRLSVL.

The CDR3: CASSLATGRNYEKLFF. The CDR3 DNA reads as TGTGCCAGCAGCTTGGCCACAGGCCGGAACTATGAAAAACTGTTTTTT. This chain links TRBV5-5 with TRBJ1-4; possible D gene TRBD1, 5 bases. CDR1 SGHKS and CDR2 YYEKEE come from the germline V gene (reference sequence). V was clipped by 0 bases and J by 6 bases, with 15 bases between them. CDR3 length equals 16 residues.

V and J are TRBV10-1 and TRBJ2-1; no clear D. V gave up 6 bases and J gave up 2 bases, with 11 bases separating them. Germline V gene sequence: CDR1 WNHNN, CDR2 SYGVQD (reference sequence). This CDR3 spans 14 amino acids. DNA of the CDR3: TGCGCCAGCAGCCTCAGCGTTACCTACAATGAGCAGTTCTTC. This codes for CASSLSVTYNEQFF.

This rearrangement joins TRBV20-1 to TRBJ2-5; D call uncertain. Germline V gene sequence: CDR1 DFQATT, CDR2 SNEGSKA (reference sequence). The CDR3 contains 14 residues. V lost 1 base and J lost 5, with 14 bases in between. CDR3 residues: CSARVFVDPETQYF. The DNA of the CDR3 is TGCAGTGCTAGAGTTTTTGTAGATCCTGAGACCCAGTACTTC.

This clonotype was seen more than once but under ten times. The chain combines TRBV10-3 with TRBJ2-1; the match to TRBD2 covers 10 bases. Losses at the gene ends were 10 bases for V and 0 bases for J; bases not matched to a gene: 6. Per germline, CDR1 ENHRY and CDR2 SYGVKD. This CDR3 contains 15 residues. The CDR3 DNA reads TGTGCCACACGGACTAGCGGCAGCTCCTACAATGAGCAGTTCTTC. Protein sequence: CATRTSGSSYNEQFF.

V is TRBV19 and J is TRBJ1-5; 8 nucleotides line up with TRBD1. Losses at the gene ends were 1 base for V and 6 bases for J; bases not matched to a gene: 14. Germline CDR1 LNHDA, CDR2 SQIVND (reference sequence). CDR3 length: 18 amino acids. The CDR3 here is CASSIGRIRGRLGQPQHF. The CDR3 DNA reads TGTGCCAGTAGTATAGGCAGAATCAGGGGGCGCCTAGGTCAGCCCCAGCATTTT.

V usage is TRBV5-1 and J usage is TRBJ2-1; 7 positions agree with TRBD2. The CDR3 extends over 19 amino acids. Germline V CDR1 and CDR2: SGHRS, YFSETQ. J was trimmed by 0 bases and V by 0 bases; bases with no gene match: 12. The CDR3, as DNA: TGCGCCAGCAGCTTGGGGGGGAGAATGGGCGGGAGCTCCTACAATGAGCAGTTCTTC. Residues: CASSLGGRMGGSSYNEQFF.

In this sample, this clonotype turned up a few times. This rearrangement joins TRBV7-2 to TRBJ1-1; possibly TRBD1 for D (5 bases). The CDR3 spans 15 residues. CDR1 is SGHTA and CDR2 is FQGNSA in the germline V gene. Trimming left V 2 bases short and J 0 bases short, with 10 bases between. The CDR3 loop reads CASSLFAGMNTEAFF. CDR3 DNA sequence: TGTGCCAGCAGCTTATTCGCAGGGATGAACACTGAAGCTTTCTTT. Using reference TRBV7-2 and TRBJ1-1 for the parts outside the CDR3, the full variable domain is GAGVSQSPSNKVTEKGKDVELRCDPISGHTALYWYRQSLGQGLEFLIYFQGNSAPDKSGLPSDRFSAERTGGSVSTLTIQRTQQEDSAVYLCASSLFAGMNTEAFFGQGTRLTVV.

This sequence joins TRBV11-2 and TRBJ1-1; 7 nucleotides agree with TRBD1. The CDR3 loop spans 13 amino acids. Germline V lookup: CDR1 SGHAT, CDR2 FQNNGV. The V gene end was trimmed by 4 bases and the J gene end by 4 bases; junction bases not matched to a gene: 3. CDR3 in amino acids: CASSYDRVTEAFF. The CDR3 nucleotides read TGTGCCAGCAGCTATGACAGGGTCACTGAAGCTTTCTTT.

This clonotype turned up a few times. The genes are TRBV20-1 and TRBJ2-2; D is perhaps TRBD1 (5 bases). CDR1 is DFQATT and CDR2 is SNEGSKA in the germline V gene (reference sequence). V was shortened by 1 base and J by 4 bases, with 16 bases between the two germline ends. CDR3 length: 16 amino acids. The CDR3 here is CSARVRAVIRTGELFF. CDR3 nucleotides: TGCAGTGCTAGAGTCAGGGCCGTAATCCGCACCGGGGAGCTGTTTTTT.

This clonotype was picked up a small number of times. V gene TRBV5-1 combines with J gene TRBJ1-5; D is ambiguous. Germline CDR1 and CDR2: SGHRS and YFSETQ. V lost 5 bases to trimming and J lost 4 bases, with 19 bases between them. This CDR3 region has 16 residues. CDR3 DNA: TGCGCCAGCAGGCCCTTACCGGGATCTCTTAATCAGCCCCAGCATTTT. Translating it yields CASRPLPGSLNQPQHF. The full variable domain, rest sourced from reference TRBV5-1 and TRBJ1-5, is KAGVTQTPRYLIKTRGQQVTLSCSPISGHRSVSWYQQTPGQGLQFLFEYFSETQRNKGNFPGRFSGRQFSNSRSEMNVSTLELGDSALYLCASRPLPGSLNQPQHFGDGTRLSIL.